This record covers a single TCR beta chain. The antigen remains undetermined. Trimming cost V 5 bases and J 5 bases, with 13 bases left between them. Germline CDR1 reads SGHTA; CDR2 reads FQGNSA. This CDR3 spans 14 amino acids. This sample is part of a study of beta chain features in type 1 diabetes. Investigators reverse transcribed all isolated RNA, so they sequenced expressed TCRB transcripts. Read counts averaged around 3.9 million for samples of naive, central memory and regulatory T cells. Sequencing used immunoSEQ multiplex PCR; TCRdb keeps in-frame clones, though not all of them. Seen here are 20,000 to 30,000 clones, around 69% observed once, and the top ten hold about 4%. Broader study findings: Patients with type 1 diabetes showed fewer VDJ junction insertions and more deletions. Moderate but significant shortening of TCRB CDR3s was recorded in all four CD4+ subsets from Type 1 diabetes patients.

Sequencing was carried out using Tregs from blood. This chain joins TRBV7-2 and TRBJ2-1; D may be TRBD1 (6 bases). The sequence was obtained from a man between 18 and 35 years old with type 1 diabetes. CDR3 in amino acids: CASSTRQVDNEQFF. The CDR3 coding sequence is TGTGCCAGCAGCACCAGACAGGTTGACAATGAGCAGTTCTTC.